Sequencing of this TCR beta chain was carried out in a study of early T cells in non-severe SARS-CoV-2 infection. Study summary: Chains stayed unpaired after sequencing of bulk RNA from unsorted whole blood. Study results and caveats: Comparison of clonotypes with VDJdb favored anti-spike CD8 responses while missing private and CD4 specificities.

This clonotype was picked up a small number of times. Its antigen remains unidentified. This CDR3 is built from 14 residues. CDR1 and CDR2 from the germline V gene are MDHEN and SYDVKM. Trimming took 2 bases from V and 0 from J, leaving 8 bases between them. Individual cDNA molecules carried attached unique molecular identifiers. TCRdb independently ran MiXCR on the 5' RACE reads; one entry per CDR3 protein. The sample holds some 64,000 distinct CDR3 sequences, about 10% seen once. V is TRBV28 and J is TRBJ2-7; no firm D call. The clonotype originates from an adult who was a healthcare worker with PCR-confirmed SARS-CoV-2 infection or an uninfected control (not recorded which). Sequencing was done on a sample of whole blood. CDR3 amino acids: CASSLHSPSYEQYF. As DNA, the CDR3 is TGTGCCAGCAGTTTACACAGTCCCTCCTACGAGCAGTACTTC.